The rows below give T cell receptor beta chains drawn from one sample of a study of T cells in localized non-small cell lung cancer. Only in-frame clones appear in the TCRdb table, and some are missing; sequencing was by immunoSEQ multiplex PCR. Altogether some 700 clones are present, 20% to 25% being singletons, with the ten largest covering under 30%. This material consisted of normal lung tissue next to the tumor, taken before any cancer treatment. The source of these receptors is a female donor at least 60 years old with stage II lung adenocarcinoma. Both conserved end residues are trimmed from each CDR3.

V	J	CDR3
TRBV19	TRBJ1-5	ASTRALKSQPQH
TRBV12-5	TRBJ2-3	ASTFRLAGPSTDTQY
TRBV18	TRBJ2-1	ASSRSLNEQF
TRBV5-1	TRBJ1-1	ASSLAQGEVNTEAF
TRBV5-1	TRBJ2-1	ASSLNGRGYLNEQF
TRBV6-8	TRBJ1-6	AISWTNSNSPLH
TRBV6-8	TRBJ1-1	ASSYFDGVMNTEAF
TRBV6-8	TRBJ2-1	ATGLAHYNEQF
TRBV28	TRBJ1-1	ASSPTIGGGDTEAF
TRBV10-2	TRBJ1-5	ASRGRGNQPQH
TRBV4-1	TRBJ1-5	ASSQDARGGAGQPQH
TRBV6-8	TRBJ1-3	ASSYLPVSGNTIY
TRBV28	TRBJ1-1	ASSITGVESTEAF
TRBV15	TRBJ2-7	ATSSDRAPLNEQY
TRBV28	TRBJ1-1	ASKMYRDRGPNTEAF
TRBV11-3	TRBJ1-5	ASSLSIRHGHDQPQH
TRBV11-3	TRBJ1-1	ASSPMGQGNTEAF
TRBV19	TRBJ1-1	ASSWTGETEAF
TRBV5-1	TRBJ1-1	ASSLGQGTLNTEAF
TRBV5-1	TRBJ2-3	ASSGRGWGTDTQY
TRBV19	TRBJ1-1	ASSIRTEGGLNTEAF
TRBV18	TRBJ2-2	ASSQSSGQAAGELF
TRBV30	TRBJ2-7	AWTRASGSYEQY
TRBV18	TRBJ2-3	ASSPPFDTNTQY
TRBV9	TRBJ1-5	ASSPGTKQPQH
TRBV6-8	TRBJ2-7	ASSENSYYEQY